This TCR beta chain was observed in a study of human versus mouse CDR3 diversity and MHC coevolution. Overall study results and limits: Human T cells underwent selection on a handful of different MHC II alleles. Clonal inequality was lowest in two of the three human donors. On average, humans showed more CDR3 deletions and insertions than mice.

As for this clone: Antigen: not known.

The assay was immunoSEQ multiplex PCR, and TCRdb's table has in-frame clones only and misses some. Here the sample spans roughly 86,000 clones, 90% to 95% being singletons. CDR1 and CDR2 (germline): SGHRS, YFSETQ. J lost 9 bases, V lost 1 base, and 9 bases had no gene match. The CDR3 spans 15 residues. Sequences were obtained from naive CD4+ T cells from blood. Subset of the sample: CD45RO-negative CD62L-positive naive CD4 T cells. The chain joins TRBV5-1 to TRBJ2-3, with 9 bases that match TRBD2. The origin of this receptor is a person between 30 and 69 years old in good health. The CDR3 nucleotides are TGCGCCAGCAGCTTGTCGTTAGCGGGAGCGGGAACGCAGTATTTT. Translated: CASSLSLAGAGTQYF. The full variable domain, completed using reference TRBV5-1 and TRBJ2-3, is KAGVTQTPRYLIKTRGQQVTLSCSPISGHRSVSWYQQTPGQGLQFLFEYFSETQRNKGNFPGRFSGRQFSNSRSEMNVSTLELGDSALYLCASSLSLAGAGTQYFGPGTRLTVL.